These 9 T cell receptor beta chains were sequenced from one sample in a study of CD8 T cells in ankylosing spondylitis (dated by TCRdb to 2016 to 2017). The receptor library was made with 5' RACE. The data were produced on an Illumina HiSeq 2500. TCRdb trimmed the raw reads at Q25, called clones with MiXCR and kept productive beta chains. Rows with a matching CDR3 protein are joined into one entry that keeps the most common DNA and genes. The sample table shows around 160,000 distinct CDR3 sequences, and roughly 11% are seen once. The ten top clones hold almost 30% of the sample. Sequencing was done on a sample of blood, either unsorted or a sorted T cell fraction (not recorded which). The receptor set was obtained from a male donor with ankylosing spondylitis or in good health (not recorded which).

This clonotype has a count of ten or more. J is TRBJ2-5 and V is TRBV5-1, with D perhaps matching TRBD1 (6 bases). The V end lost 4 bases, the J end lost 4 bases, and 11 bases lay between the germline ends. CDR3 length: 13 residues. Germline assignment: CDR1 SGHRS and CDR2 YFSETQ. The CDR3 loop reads CASSATGSETQYF. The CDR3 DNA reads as TGCGCCAGCAGCGCCACAGGGTCAGAGACCCAGTACTTC.

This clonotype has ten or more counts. The DNA of the CDR3 is TGCAGTGCCAACACCCAGAGGTATATCACTGAAGCTTTCTTT. It yields the protein CSANTQRYITEAFF. V gene TRBV20-1 combines with J gene TRBJ1-1; D unresolved. Trimming took off 6 bases at V and 4 bases at J, with 18 bases between the two ends. The CDR3 consists of 14 residues. CDR1 DFQATT and CDR2 SNEGSKA come from the germline V gene (reference sequence).

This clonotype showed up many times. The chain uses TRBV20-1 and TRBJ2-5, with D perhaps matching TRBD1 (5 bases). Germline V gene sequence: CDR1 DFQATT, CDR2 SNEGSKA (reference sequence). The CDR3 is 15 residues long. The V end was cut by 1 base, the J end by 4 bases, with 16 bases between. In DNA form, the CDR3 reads TGCAGTGCTAGAGGGTTCCAGGGTAGAGGAGAGACCCAGTACTTC. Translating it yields CSARGFQGRGETQYF.

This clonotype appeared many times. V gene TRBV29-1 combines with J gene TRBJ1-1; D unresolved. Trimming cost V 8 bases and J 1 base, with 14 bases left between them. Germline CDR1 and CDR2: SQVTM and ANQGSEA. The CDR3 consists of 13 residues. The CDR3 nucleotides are TGCAGCCTTGGAGTTGAAGGGAACACTGAAGCTTTCTTT. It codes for CSLGVEGNTEAFF.

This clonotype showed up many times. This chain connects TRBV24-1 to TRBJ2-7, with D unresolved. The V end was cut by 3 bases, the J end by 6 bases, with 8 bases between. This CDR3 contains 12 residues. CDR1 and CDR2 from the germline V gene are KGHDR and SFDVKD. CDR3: CATSDPVGEQYF. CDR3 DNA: TGTGCCACCAGTGATCCCGTGGGCGAGCAGTACTTC.

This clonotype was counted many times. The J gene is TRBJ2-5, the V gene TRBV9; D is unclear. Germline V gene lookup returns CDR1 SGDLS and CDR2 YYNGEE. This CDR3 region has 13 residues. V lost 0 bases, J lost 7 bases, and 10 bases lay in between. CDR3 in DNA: TGTGCCAGCAGCGTAGGTGACTTAGCGACCCAGTACTTC. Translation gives CASSVGDLATQYF.

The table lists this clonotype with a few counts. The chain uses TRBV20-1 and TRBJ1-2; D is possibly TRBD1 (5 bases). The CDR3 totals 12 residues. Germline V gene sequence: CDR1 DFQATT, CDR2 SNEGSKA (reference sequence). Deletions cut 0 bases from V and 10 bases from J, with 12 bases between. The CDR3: CSARDGRVFYTF. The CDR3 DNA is TGCAGTGCTAGAGATGGCAGGGTGTTCTACACCTTC.

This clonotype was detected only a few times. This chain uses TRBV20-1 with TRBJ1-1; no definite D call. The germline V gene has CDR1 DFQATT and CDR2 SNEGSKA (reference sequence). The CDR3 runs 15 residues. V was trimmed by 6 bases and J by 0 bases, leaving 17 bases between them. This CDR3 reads CSASSEPFMNTEAFF. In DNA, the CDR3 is TGCAGTGCGTCGAGTGAACCGTTCATGAACACTGAAGCTTTCTTT.

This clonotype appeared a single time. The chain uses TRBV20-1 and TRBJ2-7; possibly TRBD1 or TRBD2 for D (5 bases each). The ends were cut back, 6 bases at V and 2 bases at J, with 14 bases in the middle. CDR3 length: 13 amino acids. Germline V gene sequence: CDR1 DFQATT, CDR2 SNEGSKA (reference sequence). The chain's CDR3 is CSAPGTPTYEQYF. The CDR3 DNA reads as TGCAGTGCCCCCGGGACGCCAACCTACGAGCAGTACTTC.